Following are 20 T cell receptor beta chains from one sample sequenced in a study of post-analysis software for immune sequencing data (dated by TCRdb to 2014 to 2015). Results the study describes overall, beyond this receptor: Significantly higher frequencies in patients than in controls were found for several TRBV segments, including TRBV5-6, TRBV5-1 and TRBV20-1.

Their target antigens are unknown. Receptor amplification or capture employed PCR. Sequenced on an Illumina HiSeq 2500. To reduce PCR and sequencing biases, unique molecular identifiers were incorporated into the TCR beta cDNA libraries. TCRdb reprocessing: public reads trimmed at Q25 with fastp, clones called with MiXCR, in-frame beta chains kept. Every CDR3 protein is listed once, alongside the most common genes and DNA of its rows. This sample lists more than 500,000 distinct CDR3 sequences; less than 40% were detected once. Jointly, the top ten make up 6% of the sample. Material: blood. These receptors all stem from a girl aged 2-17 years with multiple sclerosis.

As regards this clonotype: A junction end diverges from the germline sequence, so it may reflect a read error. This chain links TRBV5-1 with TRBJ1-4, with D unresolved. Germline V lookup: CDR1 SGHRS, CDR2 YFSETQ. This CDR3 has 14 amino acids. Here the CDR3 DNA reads TGCGCCAGCAGCTCAAGGGCGGCAAATGAAAAACGGTTTTTT. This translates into CASSSRAANEKRFF.

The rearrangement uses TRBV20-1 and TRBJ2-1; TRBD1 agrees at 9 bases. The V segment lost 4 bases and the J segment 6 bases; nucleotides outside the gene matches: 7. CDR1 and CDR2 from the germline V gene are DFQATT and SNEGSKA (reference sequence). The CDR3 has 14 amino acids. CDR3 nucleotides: TGCAGTGCTACTTACGGGACAGGGAGCAATGAGCAGTTCTTC. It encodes CSATYGTGSNEQFF.

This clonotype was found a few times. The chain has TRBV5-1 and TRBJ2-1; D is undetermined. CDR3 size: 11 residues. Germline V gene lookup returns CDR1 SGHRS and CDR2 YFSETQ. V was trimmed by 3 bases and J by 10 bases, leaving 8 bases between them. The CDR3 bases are TGCGCCAGCAGCTCGCCGACGGAGCAGTTCTTC. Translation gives CASSSPTEQFF.

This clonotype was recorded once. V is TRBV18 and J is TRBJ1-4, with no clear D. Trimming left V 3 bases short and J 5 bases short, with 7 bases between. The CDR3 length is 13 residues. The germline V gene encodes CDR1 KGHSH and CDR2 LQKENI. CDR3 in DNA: TGTGCCAGCTCACCTCAACAGAATGAAAAACTGTTTTTT. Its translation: CASSPQQNEKLFF.

The CDR3 protein is CASSPLDRGSNTGELFF. Written as DNA, the CDR3 is TGTGCCAGCTCACCATTAGACAGGGGATCGAACACCGGGGAGCTGTTTTTT. The V call is TRBV18, the J call TRBJ2-2, with 8 bases aligning to TRBD1. The V segment lost 2 bases and the J segment 0 bases; nucleotides outside the gene matches: 5. The CDR3 has 17 amino acids. The germline V gene encodes CDR1 KGHSH and CDR2 LQKENI.

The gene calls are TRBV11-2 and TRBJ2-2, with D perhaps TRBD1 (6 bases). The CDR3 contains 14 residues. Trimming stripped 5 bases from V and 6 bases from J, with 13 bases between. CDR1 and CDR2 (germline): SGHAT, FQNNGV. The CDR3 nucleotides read TGTGCCAGCAGCGTCACAGGGTCGGCCGGGGAGCTGTTTTTT. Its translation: CASSVTGSAGELFF.

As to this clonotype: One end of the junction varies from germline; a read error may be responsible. CDR3 loop: CASGIRGSTDAQYF. The CDR3 DNA follows: TGTGCCAGCGGCATTCGTGGAAGCACAGATGCGCAGTATTTT. V and J are TRBV12-3 or TRBV12-4 and TRBJ2-3; D is undetermined. This CDR3 contains 14 residues.

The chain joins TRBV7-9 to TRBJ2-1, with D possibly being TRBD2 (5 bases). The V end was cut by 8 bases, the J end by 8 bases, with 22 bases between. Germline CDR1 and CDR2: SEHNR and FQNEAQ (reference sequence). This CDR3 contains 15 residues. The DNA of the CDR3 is TGTGCCAGCCGAGCCCCGGGAATAGGGATCCATGAGCAGTTCTTC. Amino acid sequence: CASRAPGIGIHEQFF.

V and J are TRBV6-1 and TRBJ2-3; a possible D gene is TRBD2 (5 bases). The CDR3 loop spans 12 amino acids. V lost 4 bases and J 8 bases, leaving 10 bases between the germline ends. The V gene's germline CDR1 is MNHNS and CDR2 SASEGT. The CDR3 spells CASSGEGGTQYF. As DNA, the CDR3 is TGTGCCAGCAGTGGAGAAGGAGGTACGCAGTATTTT.

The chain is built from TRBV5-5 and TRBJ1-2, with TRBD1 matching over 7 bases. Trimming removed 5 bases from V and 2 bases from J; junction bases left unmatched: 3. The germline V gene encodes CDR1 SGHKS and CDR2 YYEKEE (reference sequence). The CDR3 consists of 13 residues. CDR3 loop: CASSTGQNYGYTF. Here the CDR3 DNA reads TGTGCCAGCAGTACGGGACAGAACTATGGCTACACCTTC.

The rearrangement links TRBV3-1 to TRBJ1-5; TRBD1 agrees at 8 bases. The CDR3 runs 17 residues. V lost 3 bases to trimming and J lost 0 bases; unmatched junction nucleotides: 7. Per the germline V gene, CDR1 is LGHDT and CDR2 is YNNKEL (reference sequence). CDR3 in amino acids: CASSHQGAGSSNQPQHF. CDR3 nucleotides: TGTGCCAGCAGCCACCAGGGGGCGGGGAGTAGCAATCAGCCCCAGCATTTT.

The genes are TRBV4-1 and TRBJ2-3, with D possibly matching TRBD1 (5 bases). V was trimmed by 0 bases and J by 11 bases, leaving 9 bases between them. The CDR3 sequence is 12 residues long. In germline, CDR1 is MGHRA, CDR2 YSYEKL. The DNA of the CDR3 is TGCGCCAGCAGCCAAGAGGGCGGACAGCAGTATTTT. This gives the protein CASSQEGGQQYF.

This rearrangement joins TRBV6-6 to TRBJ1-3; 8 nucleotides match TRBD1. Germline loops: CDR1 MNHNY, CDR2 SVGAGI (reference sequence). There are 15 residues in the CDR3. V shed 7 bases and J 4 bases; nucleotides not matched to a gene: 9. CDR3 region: CASKAGGATGNTIYF. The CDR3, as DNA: TGTGCCAGCAAAGCAGGGGGCGCGACCGGAAACACCATATATTTT.

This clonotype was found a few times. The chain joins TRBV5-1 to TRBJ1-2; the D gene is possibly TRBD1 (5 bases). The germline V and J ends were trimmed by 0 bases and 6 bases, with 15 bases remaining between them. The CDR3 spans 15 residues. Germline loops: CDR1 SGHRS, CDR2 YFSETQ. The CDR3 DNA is TGCGCCAGCAGCTTGGATCTGGGGGGATCCAATGGCTACACCTTC. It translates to CASSLDLGGSNGYTF.

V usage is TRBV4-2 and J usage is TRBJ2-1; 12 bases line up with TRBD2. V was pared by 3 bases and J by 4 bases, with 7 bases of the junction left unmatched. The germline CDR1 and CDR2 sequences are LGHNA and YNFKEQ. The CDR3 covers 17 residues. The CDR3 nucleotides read TGTGCCAGCAGCCAGGAACTAGCGGGGGGACAATACAATGAGCAGTTCTTC. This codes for CASSQELAGGQYNEQFF.

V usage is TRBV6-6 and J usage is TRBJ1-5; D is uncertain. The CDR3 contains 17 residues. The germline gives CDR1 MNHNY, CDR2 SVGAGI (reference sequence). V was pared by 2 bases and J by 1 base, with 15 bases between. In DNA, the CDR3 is TGTGCCAGCAGTTACCCGCGACCCTCGAAAAGCAATCAGCCCCAGCATTTT. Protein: CASSYPRPSKSNQPQHF.

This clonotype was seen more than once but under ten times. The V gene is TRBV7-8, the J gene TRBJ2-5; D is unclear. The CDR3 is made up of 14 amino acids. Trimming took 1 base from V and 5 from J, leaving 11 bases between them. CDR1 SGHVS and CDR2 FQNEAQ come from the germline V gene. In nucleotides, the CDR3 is TGTGCCAGCAGCTTAGACAGCCCTGGGGAGACCCAGTACTTC. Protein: CASSLDSPGETQYF.

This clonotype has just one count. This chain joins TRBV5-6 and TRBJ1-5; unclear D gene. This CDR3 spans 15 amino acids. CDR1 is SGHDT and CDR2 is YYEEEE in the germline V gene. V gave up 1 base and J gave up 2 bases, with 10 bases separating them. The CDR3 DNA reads TGTGCCAGCAGCTTGCGGGGTGTTCGCAATCAGCCCCAGCATTTT. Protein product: CASSLRGVRNQPQHF.

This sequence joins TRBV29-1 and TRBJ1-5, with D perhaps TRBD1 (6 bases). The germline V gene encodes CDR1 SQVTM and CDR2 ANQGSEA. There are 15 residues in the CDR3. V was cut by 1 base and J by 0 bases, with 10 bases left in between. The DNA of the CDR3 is TGCAGCGTTGAAGTCCTACAGGGTAGCAATCAGCCCCAGCATTTT. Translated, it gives CSVEVLQGSNQPQHF.

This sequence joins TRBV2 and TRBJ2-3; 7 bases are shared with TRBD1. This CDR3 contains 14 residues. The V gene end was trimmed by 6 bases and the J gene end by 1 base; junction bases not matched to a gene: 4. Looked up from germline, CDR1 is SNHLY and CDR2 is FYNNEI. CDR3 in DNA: TGTGCCAGCAGCCAGGGGGAGCGCACAGATACGCAGTATTTT. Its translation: CASSQGERTDTQYF.